These 24 T cell receptor beta chains were sequenced from one sample in a study of response to subunit inactivated influenza vaccine. TCRdb ran MiXCR on the RT-PCR reads and lists one entry per CDR3 protein. The data show 650,000 to 800,000 distinct CDR3 sequences, about 18% seen once. The specimen was PBMCs from blood, collected more than 4 days after vaccination. The receptors here all came from a man aged 50 to 59 who received an inactivated influenza vaccine.

This clonotype has only a few counts. The rearrangement uses TRBV5-6 and TRBJ1-2; TRBD1 might be the D (5 bases). Germline values: CDR1 SGHDT, CDR2 YYEEEE. V was pared by 2 bases and J by 4 bases, with 12 bases between. The CDR3 consists of 14 residues. CDR3 sequence (DNA): TGTGCCAGCAGCTTCAGGGAGAACCCCTATGGCTACACCTTC. This encodes CASSFRENPYGYTF.

There are many counts of this clonotype. The chain is built from TRBV5-1 and TRBJ1-1, with 9 nucleotides matching TRBD1. J was trimmed by 1 base and V by 4 bases; bases with no gene match: 5. Germline V gives CDR1 SGHRS, CDR2 YFSETQ. The CDR3 contains 15 residues. The CDR3 region is CASSPGQGRNTEAFF. CDR3 coding DNA: TGCGCCAGCAGCCCGGGACAGGGTAGGAACACTGAAGCTTTCTTT.

V gene TRBV28 combines with J gene TRBJ2-1; 9 bases agree with TRBD1. The germline V gene encodes CDR1 MDHEN and CDR2 SYDVKM. Germline trimming cut 5 bases from V and 5 bases from J; bases unmatched to any gene: 7. The CDR3 sequence is 15 residues long. CDR3 sequence reads: CASSTVGQGNNEQFF. The CDR3, as DNA: TGTGCCAGCAGTACCGTGGGACAGGGAAACAATGAGCAGTTCTTC. Looking up the rest from reference TRBV28 and TRBJ2-1 gives the full variable domain: DVKVTQSSRYLVKRTGEKVFLECVQDMDHENMFWYRQDPGLGLRLIYFSYDVKMKEKGDIPEGYSVSREKKERFSLILESASTNQTSMYLCASSTVGQGNNEQFFGPGTRLTVL.

The sample holds many counts of this clonotype. V gene TRBV4-2 combines with J gene TRBJ2-1; no firm D call. V lost 1 base and J 8 bases, leaving 3 bases between the germline ends. Germline values: CDR1 LGHNA, CDR2 YNFKEQ. The CDR3 consists of 11 residues. The CDR3 DNA follows: TGTGCCAGCAGCCAAGGATATGAGCAGTTCTTC. Amino acid sequence: CASSQGYEQFF.

The gene calls are TRBV28 and TRBJ2-3, with D perhaps matching TRBD1 (6 bases). Germline assignment: CDR1 MDHEN and CDR2 SYDVKM. The CDR3 contains 17 residues. With 2 bases removed from V and 5 bases from J, the gap between germline ends came to 20 bases. The CDR3 sequence: CASSLRLIEKGGDTQYF. The CDR3 DNA is TGTGCCAGCAGTTTACGCCTAATAGAAAAAGGGGGAGATACGCAGTATTTT.

This clonotype was picked up a small number of times. The gene calls are TRBV7-8 and TRBJ2-7; TRBD1 is a possible D gene (5 bases). Trimming cost V 3 bases and J 4 bases, with 13 bases left between them. The CDR3 extends over 14 amino acids. Germline lookup yields CDR1 SGHVS and CDR2 FQNEAQ. The DNA of the CDR3 is TGTGCCAGCAGCTTCAGGGAAAGGATATACGAGCAGTACTTC. This gives the protein CASSFRERIYEQYF. Supplemented by reference TRBV7-8 and TRBJ2-7, the full variable domain reads GAGVSQSPRYKVAKRGQDVALRCDPISGHVSLFWYQQALGQGPEFLTYFQNEAQLDKSGLPSDRFFAERPEGSVSTLKIQRTQQEDSAVYLCASSFRERIYEQYFGPGTRLTVT.

This clonotype showed up many times. CDR3 in amino acids: CASSLVRGGMSKVEQFF. For the CDR3, the DNA is TGTGCCAGCAGCTTAGTTCGCGGCGGGATGTCTAAGGTTGAGCAGTTCTTC. The chain uses TRBV7-2 and TRBJ2-1, with a weak D call TRBD2 (6 bases). Germline V gene lookup returns CDR1 SGHTA and CDR2 FQGNSA. Trimming took off 1 base at V and 9 bases at J, with 22 bases between the two ends. This CDR3 spans 17 amino acids.

CDR3 sequence reads: CAAQMRTGSGEQYF. CDR3 DNA: TGTGCCGCTCAAATGAGGACAGGGTCAGGCGAGCAGTACTTC. The V and J genes are TRBV10-3 and TRBJ2-7; 8 bases agree with TRBD1. CDR1 and CDR2 (germline): ENHRY, SYGVKD. CDR3 length equals 14 residues. The V segment lost 11 bases and the J segment 6 bases; nucleotides outside the gene matches: 15.

The rearrangement links TRBV12-3 or TRBV12-4 to TRBJ2-1; 9 bases agree with TRBD1. The CDR3 sequence is 15 residues long. J lost 0 bases, V lost 7 bases, and 4 bases had no gene match. The CDR3 protein is CASTGQGSSYNEQFF. In nucleotides, the CDR3 is TGTGCCAGCACCGGACAGGGGAGCTCCTACAATGAGCAGTTCTTC.

This clonotype turned up a few times. CDR3 nucleotides: TGCAGCGTTCGTGTCAGATACACCTACGAGCAGTACTTC. Translated, it gives CSVRVRYTYEQYF. This chain links TRBV29-1 with TRBJ2-7; D gene unclear. V shed 5 bases and J shed 2 bases, with 13 bases lying between them. Germline V gene lookup returns CDR1 SQVTM and CDR2 ANQGSEA. This CDR3 is 13 amino acids long.

The sample holds a few counts of this clonotype. The chain combines TRBV6-1 with TRBJ2-1; TRBD1 might be the D (5 bases). Trimming removed 5 bases from V and 5 bases from J, with 16 bases in between. The germline gives CDR1 MNHNS, CDR2 SASEGT. This CDR3 region has 15 residues. CDR3 protein: CASSTQASLNNEQFF. The CDR3 DNA follows: TGTGCCAGCAGTACACAGGCCTCCTTAAACAATGAGCAGTTCTTC.

The genes are TRBV11-2 and TRBJ2-7; no reliable D call. The CDR3 sequence is 15 residues long. Germline CDR1 reads SGHAT; CDR2 reads FQNNGV. The V end lost 0 bases, the J end lost 3 bases, and 12 bases lay between the germline ends. The DNA for the CDR3 is TGTGCCAGCAGCTTAGAAGCTATTCCGGGCTACGAGCAGTACTTC. Translating it yields CASSLEAIPGYEQYF.

This clonotype came up many times. The chain couples TRBV4-3 to TRBJ2-3, with 9 bases aligning to TRBD2. Germline loops: CDR1 LGHNA, CDR2 YSLEER. CDR3 length: 16 amino acids. The ends lost 3 bases at V and 2 bases at J; junction bases unmatched: 6. CDR3 loop: CASSQGPSGNTDTQYF. The CDR3 DNA reads TGCGCCAGCAGCCAGGGTCCTAGCGGGAACACAGATACGCAGTATTTT.

At least ten counts were recorded for this clonotype. The chain has TRBV20-1 and TRBJ2-1; 7 bases map to TRBD2. The V and J ends lost 2 bases and 9 bases, in that order; junction bases with no gene match: 10. This CDR3 contains 14 residues. Germline V gene lookup returns CDR1 DFQATT and CDR2 SNEGSKA (reference sequence). The CDR3 coding sequence is TGCAGTGCTAGACCGCTAGCGGCCCACGGTGAGCAGTTCTTC. Amino acids: CSARPLAAHGEQFF.

The table lists this clonotype with a few counts. The J gene is TRBJ2-6, the V gene TRBV24-1; tentative D call: TRBD1 (6 bases). CDR1 and CDR2 (germline): KGHDR, SFDVKD. The ends were cut back, 4 bases at V and 0 bases at J, with 15 bases in the middle. This CDR3 is built from 18 residues. CDR3 sequence reads: CATSEPPGHRSGANVLTF. The CDR3 DNA reads TGTGCCACCAGTGAGCCTCCGGGACACCGCTCTGGGGCCAACGTCCTGACTTTC.

V usage is TRBV5-1 and J usage is TRBJ2-1, with 10 bases that match TRBD2. There are 19 residues in the CDR3. V shed 6 bases and J 7 bases; nucleotides not matched to a gene: 22. Germline CDR1 and CDR2: SGHRS and YFSETQ. The chain's CDR3 is CASIQTPPLTGTSANEQFF. CDR3 in DNA: TGCGCCAGCATCCAGACTCCCCCCTTAACCGGGACTAGCGCTAATGAGCAGTTCTTC.

The rearrangement links TRBV7-8 to TRBJ2-1; D remains ambiguous. Per the germline V gene, CDR1 is SGHVS and CDR2 is FQNEAQ. V lost 5 bases and J lost 0, with 14 bases in between. This CDR3 comprises 16 residues. This chain's CDR3 is CASSPPLRSSYNEQFF. The CDR3, as DNA: TGTGCCAGCAGCCCACCCCTCCGTAGCTCCTACAATGAGCAGTTCTTC. Based on the CDR3 plus reference TRBV7-8 and TRBJ2-1, the full variable domain is GAGVSQSPRYKVAKRGQDVALRCDPISGHVSLFWYQQALGQGPEFLTYFQNEAQLDKSGLPSDRFFAERPEGSVSTLKIQRTQQEDSAVYLCASSPPLRSSYNEQFFGPGTRLTVL.

The chain links TRBV27 to TRBJ1-6; D call uncertain. The CDR3 spans 15 residues. Germline CDR1 MNHEY, CDR2 SMNVEV (reference sequence). The V end was cut by 4 bases, the J end by 3 bases, with 10 bases between. The CDR3 region has the DNA TGTGCCAGCAGTTCCTCAGGCGGCTATAATTCACCCCTCCACTTT. Its protein product is CASSSSGGYNSPLHF.

The V and J genes are TRBV5-1 and TRBJ1-2; 7 bases agree with TRBD1. The length of the CDR3 is 14 residues. Germline CDR1 reads SGHRS; CDR2 reads YFSETQ. The ends lost 0 bases at V and 2 bases at J; junction bases unmatched: 1. The chain's CDR3 is CASSLGDRNYGYTF. The CDR3 DNA follows: TGCGCCAGCAGCTTGGGGGACAGAAACTATGGCTACACCTTC.

This clonotype occurred a few times. The chain combines TRBV5-1 with TRBJ2-7; 10 positions agree with TRBD1. J was trimmed by 7 bases and V by 2 bases; bases with no gene match: 6. The CDR3 is 14 amino acids. The germline gives CDR1 SGHRS, CDR2 YFSETQ. The CDR3 reads CASSLLGTGEEQYF. The CDR3 nucleotides are TGCGCCAGCAGCTTATTGGGGACAGGGGAAGAGCAGTACTTC.

The chain carries TRBV20-1 and TRBJ2-1, with 8 bases lining up with TRBD2. V gave up 5 bases and J gave up 4 bases; unmatched junction bases: 10. Per the germline V gene, CDR1 is DFQATT and CDR2 is SNEGSKA (reference sequence). This CDR3 spans 15 amino acids. The CDR3 protein is CSAAGNGGAYNEQFF. Written as DNA, the CDR3 is TGCAGTGCTGCCGGGAACGGGGGGGCTTACAATGAGCAGTTCTTC.

This clonotype came up many times. This sequence joins TRBV20-1 and TRBJ2-3; 12 bases are shared with TRBD2. Germline V lookup: CDR1 DFQATT, CDR2 SNEGSKA (reference sequence). The junction had 9 bases not matched to a gene; V was cut back by 0 bases and J by 5 bases. The CDR3 runs to 17 residues. CDR3 protein: CSARDPRLAGDEDTQYF. DNA for the CDR3: TGCAGTGCTAGAGATCCCAGACTAGCGGGAGATGAAGATACGCAGTATTTT.

Worth noting for this clonotype: Given a much more abundant clone one base away, this may be a read error. This sequence joins TRBV5-5 and TRBJ2-3, with D perhaps matching TRBD1 (6 bases). Per the germline V gene, CDR1 is SGHKS and CDR2 is YYEKEE (reference sequence). Trimming pared 8 bases from V and 8 bases from J, leaving 21 bases between. This CDR3 contains 14 residues. CDR3: CARSLSWDKGTQYF. CDR3 nucleotide sequence: TGTGCCAGAAGCCTGTCATGGGACAAGGGTACGCAGTATTTT. The whole variable domain, remainder taken from reference TRBV5-5 and TRBJ2-3, is DAGVTQSPTHLIKTRGQQVTLRCSPISGHKSVSWYQQVLGQGPQFIFQYYEKEERGRGNFPDRFSARQFPNYSSELNVNALLLGDSALYLCARSLSWDKGTQYFGPGTRLTVL.

This chain uses TRBV20-1 with TRBJ2-1; 13 positions agree with TRBD2. The CDR3 loop spans 13 amino acids. CDR1 is DFQATT and CDR2 is SNEGSKA in the germline V gene (reference sequence). The V and J ends lost 5 bases and 9 bases, in that order; junction bases with no gene match: 4. The CDR3 DNA reads TGCAGTGCTGGACTAGCGGGAGAAATTGAGCAGTTCTTC. This gives the protein CSAGLAGEIEQFF.